Listed below are T cell receptor beta chains from one sample, sequenced in a study of T cell responses to AZD1222 COVID-19 vaccine. Assay: immunoSEQ multiplex PCR; the TCRdb copy retains only in-frame clones and omits some. The data contain about 99,000 clones, 93% of them singletons. This material consisted of peripheral blood, taken on day 0 of AZD1222 vaccination. Receptor source: an adult in good health. CDR3s include the opening cysteine and the closing phenylalanine or tryptophan. The D gene is left open where the match is weak. A row's size may be missing; if present it is once, few, many or a size class.

CASSSRAGTDTQYF	TGCGCCAGCAGTTCTCGCGCGGGGACAGATACGCAGTATTTT	TRBV5-1	once	TRBJ2-3	NA
CASSRNRGGQYNEQFF	TGTGCCAGCAGCCGTAATCGGGGGGGCCAATACAATGAGCAGTTCTTC	TRBV5-4	NA	TRBJ2-1	TRBD2
CASRRTGGAGYTF	TGTGCCAGCAGGAGGACAGGGGGGGCCGGCTACACCTTC	TRBV6-5	NA	TRBJ1-2	TRBD1
CASSVKQGRGQETQYF	TGTGCCAGCAGCGTAAAGCAGGGCAGGGGGCAAGAGACCCAGTACTTC	TRBV9	NA	TRBJ2-5	TRBD1
CASSSGTNEKLFF	TGCGCCAGCAGCTCCGGAACTAATGAAAAACTGTTTTTT	TRBV5-1	NA	TRBJ1-4	NA
CASSWGAGNTIYF	TGTGCCAGCAGCTGGGGTGCTGGAAACACCATATATTTT	TRBV5-4	NA	TRBJ1-3	NA
CASSSGAAGANVLTF	TGTGCCAGCAGCTCCGGAGCCGCGGGGGCCAACGTCCTGACTTTC	TRBV7-9	NA	TRBJ2-6	NA
CSVEGTTNNEQFF	TGCAGCGTTGAAGGGACTACTAACAATGAGCAGTTCTTC	TRBV29-1	NA	TRBJ2-1	NA
CASSQGNREDEQFF	TGTGCCAGCAGCCAGGGAAACAGGGAGGATGAGCAGTTCTTC	TRBV7-2	few	TRBJ2-1	NA
CASTPGTSGWEQYF	TGTGCCAGCACGCCCGGGACTAGCGGGTGGGAACAGTATTTT	TRBV7-2	NA	TRBJ2-3	TRBD2
CASSLGTEGGNTEAFF	TGTGCCAGCAGTTTAGGCACAGAGGGAGGAAACACTGAAGCTTTCTTT	TRBV28	NA	TRBJ1-1	NA
CASNLGGPYGYTF	TGTGCCAGCAACCTAGGGGGTCCCTATGGCTACACCTTC	TRBV2	NA	TRBJ1-2	NA
CASRRTDTQYF	TGTGCCAGCAGAAGGACAGATACGCAGTATTTT	TRBV6-5	NA	TRBJ2-3	NA
CASSGTSNEQFF	TGCGCCAGCAGCGGGACTAGCAATGAGCAGTTCTTC	TRBV4-1	NA	TRBJ2-1	TRBD2
CATYRGQGEQYF	TGTGCCACCTACAGGGGGCAAGGCGAGCAGTACTTC	TRBV28	NA	TRBJ2-7	TRBD1
CAWSGLRGLSADTQYF	TGTGCCTGGAGTGGTTTAAGGGGACTATCCGCAGATACGCAGTATTTT	TRBV30	NA	TRBJ2-3	TRBD2
CASLGGGGYEQYF	TGTGCCAGCCTCGGGGGCGGTGGCTACGAGCAGTACTTC	TRBV6-5	NA	TRBJ2-7	NA
CASSFTGAPYEQYF	TGTGCCAGCAGCTTTACAGGAGCCCCCTACGAGCAGTACTTC	TRBV5-6	NA	TRBJ2-7	NA
CASSQDSASGPSYEQYF	TGTGCCAGCAGCCAAGATTCGGCTAGCGGGCCATCCTACGAGCAGTACTTC	TRBV4-2	NA	TRBJ2-7	TRBD2
CASAFERLQETQYF	TGTGCCAGCGCCTTTGAGCGCCTACAAGAGACCCAGTACTTC	TRBV2	NA	TRBJ2-5	NA
CASSGTVTDTQYF	TGTGCCAGCAGCGGGACAGTCACAGATACGCAGTATTTT	TRBV6-4	NA	TRBJ2-3	TRBD1
CASSITGGYNSPLHF	TGTGCCAGTAGTATAACAGGGGGCTATAATTCACCCCTCCACTTT	TRBV19	NA	TRBJ1-6	TRBD1
CASSLVKGYGYTF	TGTGCCAGCAGTTTGGTTAAAGGCTATGGCTACACCTTC	TRBV27	NA	TRBJ1-2	NA